This TCR beta chain was identified during a study of cytomegalovirus exposure and HLA in healthy donors. Study-wide results and limits: Most TCR sequences proved rare, with some public TCRs found in many donors. That first-cohort TCR clusters tended to co-occur in the approximately 120 validation repertoires was found in a later analysis. Three chains linked to CMV were shown in vitro to be specific for CMV antigens.

Method: immunoSEQ multiplex PCR; TCRdb's copy keeps in-frame clones and lacks some. This sample has 65,000 or so clones, with 90% to 95% found just once. Concerning this clone: Antigen specificity is unknown.

The CDR3 sequence is 14 residues long. The V gene lost 10 bases and the J gene lost 8 bases, with 21 bases spanning the gap. Germline CDR1 MNHNS, CDR2 SASEGT. The source of this sequence is a young man in good health and CMV-seropositive. The sequencing sample was made of PBMCs. This chain joins TRBV6-1 and TRBJ2-1, with a weak D call TRBD2 (6 bases). The CDR3 here is CATNDGGFGDEQFF. The CDR3 nucleotides are TGTGCCACCAATGACGGAGGGTTCGGTGATGAGCAGTTCTTC.